These 14 T cell receptor beta chains came from one sample sequenced in a study of blood T cell repertoires in COVID-19. The table came from immunoSEQ multiplex PCR; TCRdb's copy has only in-frame clones and leaves some out. There are about 140,000 clones in the sample; roughly 80% occur only once, and around 17% lies in the top ten. The sample was peripheral blood. The receptors originated from a man aged 50-60 years with acute or convalescent COVID-19.

The CDR3 is CASREGLLNTEAFF. CDR3 nucleotide sequence: TGCGCCAGCCGCGAGGGACTCTTGAACACTGAAGCTTTCTTT. The rearrangement links TRBV5-1 to TRBJ1-1; the D gene is possibly TRBD1 (5 bases). The CDR3 extends over 14 amino acids. V was trimmed by 7 bases and J by 0 bases, leaving 13 bases between them. From germline, CDR1 is SGHRS and CDR2 YFSETQ.

The chain has TRBV19 and TRBJ1-5, with D possibly TRBD1 on 6 matching bases. With 6 bases removed from V and 4 bases from J, the gap between germline ends came to 16 bases. The germline CDR1 and CDR2 sequences are LNHDA and SQIVND (reference sequence). The CDR3 spans 15 residues. The CDR3 sequence: CASSQGTGRNQPQHF. For the CDR3, the DNA is TGTGCCAGTAGCCAGGGAACAGGGCGGAATCAGCCCCAGCATTTT. Drawing the rest from reference TRBV19 and TRBJ1-5, the complete variable domain is DGGITQSPKYLFRKEGQNVTLSCEQNLNHDAMYWYRQDPGQGLRLIYYSQIVNDFQKGDIAEGYSVSREKKESFPLTVTSAQKNPTAFYLCASSQGTGRNQPQHFGDGTRLSIL.

V gene TRBV4-2 combines with J gene TRBJ1-3; tentatively, D is TRBD1 (6 bases). CDR3 length: 15 amino acids. The germline gives CDR1 LGHNA, CDR2 YNFKEQ. V lost 2 bases, J lost 2 bases, and 10 bases lay in between. The CDR3 loop is CASSQLDRTGNTIYF. The CDR3 DNA is TGTGCCAGCAGCCAACTGGACAGAACTGGAAACACCATATATTTT.

This chain links TRBV20-1 with TRBJ1-2; tentative D call: TRBD1 (6 bases). This CDR3 comprises 10 residues. Per germline, CDR1 DFQATT and CDR2 SNEGSKA (reference sequence). Trimming stripped 5 bases from V and 8 bases from J, with 9 bases between. The CDR3 sequence is CSAPQGGYTF. CDR3 nucleotides: TGCAGTGCTCCTCAGGGGGGCTACACCTTC.

The J gene is TRBJ2-7, the V gene TRBV7-2, with D possibly matching TRBD2 (7 bases). V was clipped by 0 bases and J by 5 bases, with 17 bases between them. The CDR3 loop spans 16 amino acids. Germline V lookup: CDR1 SGHTA, CDR2 FQGNSA. The CDR3 region has the DNA TGTGCCAGCAGCTTAGCGAGGGCGGGGGCCAGGGACGAGCAGTACTTC. Translated, it gives CASSLARAGARDEQYF.

This clone was detected ten times or more. The chain uses TRBV7-2 and TRBJ1-4; D is undetermined. The germline V gene has CDR1 SGHTA and CDR2 FQGNSA. The CDR3 covers 17 residues. The germline V and J ends were trimmed by 3 bases and 5 bases, with 19 bases remaining between them. The CDR3 DNA follows: TGTGCCAGCAGCTTTCCCAACGACTACCTGAGGAATGAAAAACTGTTTTTT. Its translation is CASSFPNDYLRNEKLFF. Drawing the rest from reference TRBV7-2 and TRBJ1-4, the complete variable domain is GAGVSQSPSNKVTEKGKDVELRCDPISGHTALYWYRQSLGQGLEFLIYFQGNSAPDKSGLPSDRFSAERTGGSVSTLTIQRTQQEDSAVYLCASSFPNDYLRNEKLFFGSGTQLSVL.

The V call is TRBV19, the J call TRBJ1-2, with D perhaps matching TRBD1 (6 bases). The germline V and J ends were trimmed by 5 bases and 6 bases, with 19 bases remaining between them. The CDR3 is 15 amino acids. Per germline, CDR1 LNHDA and CDR2 SQIVND (reference sequence). CDR3 loop: CASSPVSGGLDGYTF. The DNA of the CDR3 is TGTGCCAGTAGTCCTGTGTCGGGGGGGCTGGATGGCTACACCTTC.

The chain couples TRBV30 to TRBJ1-1; no clear D. Per germline, CDR1 GTSNPN and CDR2 SVGIG (reference sequence). The CDR3 spans 11 residues. V lost 7 bases to trimming and J lost 4 bases, with 10 bases between them. The chain's CDR3 is CASAVGTEAFF. The DNA of the CDR3 is TGTGCCTCTGCGGTGGGCACTGAAGCTTTCTTT.

The chain joins TRBV19 to TRBJ1-5; 7 bases line up with TRBD1. Germline V gene lookup returns CDR1 LNHDA and CDR2 SQIVND (reference sequence). Trimming took 4 bases from V and 3 from J; bases not matched to a gene: 3. The CDR3 is made up of 14 amino acids. CDR3 sequence (DNA): TGTGCCAGTAGTAAGGGACAGTACAATCAGCCCCAGCATTTT. Translation: CASSKGQYNQPQHF.

The V gene is TRBV21-1, the J gene TRBJ1-4; the listed D gene, TRBD1, was not tested against the DNA. TRBV21-1 is a documented pseudogene. This CDR3 has 17 residues. The CDR3 here is CASRGRGPPRWCEKLFF. The CDR3 nucleotides are TGTGCCAGCCGGGGCAGGGGGCCGCCCCGGTGGTGTGAAAAACTGTTTTTT.

CDR3 DNA sequence: TGTGCCAGCAGCTCGAGCGCCGCCGGGGGTACGCAGTATTTT. Protein: CASSSSAAGGTQYF. This chain connects TRBV11-3 to TRBJ2-3, with D possibly matching TRBD2 (6 bases). Per the germline V gene, CDR1 is SGHNT and CDR2 is YENEEA. This CDR3 region has 14 residues. Trimming stripped 4 bases from V and 8 bases from J, with 16 bases between. The full variable domain, its missing parts supplied by reference TRBV11-3 and TRBJ2-3, is EAGVVQSPRYKIIEKKQPVAFWCNPISGHNTLYWYLQNLGQGPELLIRYENEEAVDDSQLPKDRFSAERLKGVDSTLKIQPAELGDSAVYLCASSSSAAGGTQYFGPGTRLTVL.

The table lists this clone with a count of one. The chain has TRBV9 and TRBJ1-5; possibly TRBD1 for D (6 bases). This CDR3 has 14 residues. Germline lookup yields CDR1 SGDLS and CDR2 YYNGEE. Trimming took off 0 bases at V and 10 bases at J, with 14 bases between the two ends. CDR3: CASSVGAGVGPQHF. The DNA of the CDR3 is TGTGCCAGCAGCGTAGGGGCAGGGGTCGGCCCCCAGCATTTT.

This clone was counted between two and nine times. This chain connects TRBV29-1 to TRBJ1-2; 11 bases align to TRBD1. Losses at the gene ends were 6 bases for V and 8 bases for J; bases not matched to a gene: 11. The CDR3 runs to 14 residues. Germline V gives CDR1 SQVTM, CDR2 ANQGSEA. The CDR3 sequence is CSVSGTGGSEGYTF. CDR3 bases: TGCAGCGTCTCCGGGACAGGGGGGTCGGAAGGCTACACCTTC.

V usage is TRBV28 and J usage is TRBJ1-6; 9 positions match TRBD1. The CDR3 contains 17 residues. Looked up from germline, CDR1 is MDHEN and CDR2 is SYDVKM. Trimming cost V 1 base and J 7 bases; bases outside gene matches: 8. The CDR3 protein is CASSLSPGGQGNSPLHF. CDR3 in DNA: TGTGCCAGCAGTTTATCCCCTGGGGGACAGGGAAATTCACCCCTCCACTTT.